The 25 T cell receptor beta chains given below trace back to one sample, sequenced in a study of T cell responses to AZD1222 COVID-19 vaccine. Only in-frame clones appear in the TCRdb table, and some are missing; sequencing was by immunoSEQ multiplex PCR. The data hold over 110,000 clones, with about 92% observed a single time. Here the sequenced sample was peripheral blood, taken on day 0 of AZD1222 vaccination. The receptor source for this set is an adult in good health.

The V call is TRBV5-1, the J call TRBJ2-1; D may be TRBD2 (5 bases). This CDR3 has 15 amino acids. Germline V gene lookup returns CDR1 SGHRS and CDR2 YFSETQ. V was trimmed by 0 bases and J by 4 bases, leaving 11 bases between them. The CDR3 sequence is CASSLGSGFYNEQFF. In DNA, the CDR3 is TGCGCCAGCAGCTTGGGTTCGGGATTTTACAATGAGCAGTTCTTC.

The chain couples TRBV3-1 (or the pseudogene TRBV3-2) to TRBJ1-4; TRBD1 matches at 11 bases. The CDR3 has 15 amino acids. Germline CDR1 LGHDT, CDR2 YNNKEL (reference sequence). J lost 8 bases, V lost 1 base, and 3 bases had no gene match. The CDR3 loop is CASSQVGTGGEKLFF. The DNA for the CDR3 is TGTGCCAGCAGCCAAGTTGGGACAGGGGGAGAAAAACTGTTTTTT.

This sequence joins TRBV6-5 and TRBJ2-5, with D tentatively TRBD2 (5 bases). The CDR3 totals 15 residues. Germline lookup yields CDR1 MNHEY and CDR2 SVGAGI. V gave up 0 bases and J gave up 3 bases, with 11 bases separating them. The CDR3 is CASSYSAGFEETQYF. The DNA for the CDR3 is TGTGCCAGCAGTTACTCGGCGGGCTTCGAAGAGACCCAGTACTTC.

This chain links TRBV6-2 or TRBV6-3 with TRBJ2-7, with TRBD1 matching over 7 bases. Trimming took 2 bases from V and 0 from J; bases not matched to a gene: 4. CDR1 and CDR2 from the germline V gene are MNHEY and SVGEGT. The CDR3 has 15 residues. CDR3 loop: CASSYADRSSYEQYF. The CDR3 DNA reads TGTGCCAGCAGTTACGCGGACAGGAGCTCCTACGAGCAGTACTTC.

The V and J genes are TRBV4-3 and TRBJ2-7, with D unclear. Between the trimmed V and J ends, which lost 3 bases and 4 bases, there was a span of 10 bases. The germline V gene has CDR1 LGHNA and CDR2 YSLEER. The CDR3 has 13 residues. The CDR3 DNA follows: TGCGCCAGCAGCCAGTACCCTCATTACGAGCAGTACTTC. This codes for CASSQYPHYEQYF.

The rearrangement links TRBV12-2 to TRBJ2-7; the D segment call TRBD1 is taken from the table without a DNA check. TRBV12-2 is classified as a pseudogene. This CDR3 contains 18 residues. The CDR3 DNA reads TGTGCAAGTCGCTTAAGAGCACAGGAGCAGCTAATTACCTACGAGCAGTACTTC. Translating it yields CASRLRAQEQLITYEQYF.

The J gene is TRBJ2-3, the V gene TRBV7-8, with a tentative D call TRBD1 (5 bases). V was pared by 7 bases and J by 4 bases, with 18 bases between. Germline values: CDR1 SGHVS, CDR2 FQNEAQ. This CDR3 has 15 residues. CDR3 region: CASIPWGRNADTQYF. The CDR3 nucleotides read TGTGCCAGCATCCCTTGGGGCCGCAACGCAGATACGCAGTATTTT.

This chain links TRBV13 with TRBJ2-5, with D uncertain. This CDR3 is 13 amino acids long. The V end was cut by 0 bases, the J end by 2 bases, with 4 bases between. The germline V gene encodes CDR1 PRHDT and CDR2 FYEKMQ (reference sequence). The CDR3 reads CASSLGDQETQYF. In DNA, the CDR3 is TGTGCCAGCAGCTTAGGGGATCAAGAGACCCAGTACTTC.

DNA for the CDR3: TGTGCCAGCAGCTCACCACCAGGGGGCAGTCACTACGAGCAGTACTTC. Its protein product is CASSSPPGGSHYEQYF. The rearrangement uses TRBV7-2 and TRBJ2-7; 8 bases line up with TRBD1. J lost 3 bases, V lost 4 bases, and 11 bases had no gene match. The CDR3 sequence is 16 residues long. The germline V gene encodes CDR1 SGHTA and CDR2 FQGNSA.

This sequence joins TRBV11-2 and TRBJ1-5, with a weak D call TRBD1 (5 bases). The CDR3 covers 14 residues. V was pared by 1 base and J by 6 bases, with 10 bases between. The germline gives CDR1 SGHAT, CDR2 FQNNGV. CDR3 DNA sequence: TGTGCCAGCAGCTTAGGAGGGGAGGGTCAGCCCCAGCATTTT. Encoded protein: CASSLGGEGQPQHF.

The chain uses TRBV27 and TRBJ2-7, with D tentatively TRBD1 or TRBD2 (5 bases each). Between the trimmed V and J ends, which lost 5 bases and 2 bases, there was a span of 19 bases. CDR1 is MNHEY and CDR2 is SMNVEV in the germline V gene (reference sequence). This CDR3 is built from 16 residues. The CDR3 sequence: CASSEGAPGGTYEQYF. CDR3 nucleotide sequence: TGTGCCAGCAGTGAGGGAGCCCCTGGGGGAACCTACGAGCAGTACTTC.

The chain recombines TRBV10-2 with TRBJ1-1, with D unresolved. Looked up from germline, CDR1 is WSHSY and CDR2 is SAAADI. This CDR3 has 17 residues. Trimming removed 7 bases at V and 0 bases at J, with 21 bases between. For the CDR3, the DNA is TGCGCCAGCAAACCAGGAGGGTTCTCGTCTATGAACACTGAAGCTTTCTTT. This sequence encodes CASKPGGFSSMNTEAFF.

Of note for this clone: No DNA is shown, since the ends of the CDR3 on it are uncertain; the CDR3 is the one TCRdb lists. The V gene is TRBV5-6, the J gene TRBJ2-7; TRBD1 is the table's D call and was not checked against the DNA. The CDR3 contains 14 residues when both ends are counted. CDR1 is SGHDT and CDR2 is YYEEEE in the germline V gene. The CDR3 loop reads CASSFGPGSYEQYF.

This clone came up many times. DNA for the CDR3: TGTGCCAGCAGTTACGGGGGAACTAATGAAAAACTGTTTTTT. Its translation: CASSYGGTNEKLFF. The rearrangement uses TRBV6-5 and TRBJ1-4; D might be TRBD1 (5 bases). V was clipped by 2 bases and J by 1 base, with 5 bases between them. The CDR3 covers 14 residues. Germline CDR1 and CDR2: MNHEY and SVGAGI.

CDR3 residues: CSVERGTTEAFF. CDR3 bases: TGCAGCGTTGAACGGGGGACCACTGAAGCTTTCTTT. The J gene is TRBJ1-1, the V gene TRBV29-1; possible D gene TRBD1, 5 bases. This CDR3 contains 12 residues. Germline V gene data show CDR1 as SQVTM and CDR2 as ANQGSEA. V gave up 2 bases and J gave up 4 bases, with 8 bases separating them.

The chain links TRBV9 to TRBJ1-2; 9 bases are a match to TRBD1. Germline V gene lookup returns CDR1 SGDLS and CDR2 YYNGEE. The trim removed 3 bases at V and 4 bases at J, leaving 1 base unmatched. The CDR3 runs 13 residues. CDR3 nucleotides: TGTGCCAGCAGCGCGACAGGGGGCTATGGCTACACCTTC. Protein product: CASSATGGYGYTF.

The rearrangement uses TRBV5-1 and TRBJ2-7, with TRBD2 matching over 10 bases. The V gene end was trimmed by 5 bases and the J gene end by 6 bases; junction bases not matched to a gene: 5. The length of the CDR3 is 13 residues. Germline CDR1 is SGHRS and CDR2 is YFSETQ. The CDR3 bases are TGCGCCAGCAGTCTAGCGGGAGTAAGCGAGCAGTACTTC. Encoded protein: CASSLAGVSEQYF. The entire variable domain, with the rest obtained from reference TRBV5-1 and TRBJ2-7, is as follows: KAGVTQTPRYLIKTRGQQVTLSCSPISGHRSVSWYQQTPGQGLQFLFEYFSETQRNKGNFPGRFSGRQFSNSRSEMNVSTLELGDSALYLCASSLAGVSEQYFGPGTRLTVT.

The chain recombines TRBV5-1 with TRBJ1-1; D perhaps matches TRBD1 (6 bases). This CDR3 comprises 16 residues. Germline V lookup: CDR1 SGHRS, CDR2 YFSETQ. The V gene lost 0 bases and the J gene lost 1 base, with 13 bases spanning the gap. The CDR3 DNA reads TGCGCCAGCAGCTTGGCCCCAGGGGCGACGAACACTGAAGCTTTCTTT. As protein: CASSLAPGATNTEAFF.

The V and J genes are TRBV2 and TRBJ2-7, with a weak D call TRBD1 (5 bases). The CDR3 has 15 amino acids. Germline values: CDR1 SNHLY, CDR2 FYNNEI. V lost 2 bases, J lost 3 bases, and 14 bases lay in between. The CDR3 DNA is TGTGCCAGCAGTGAAATGGAGACAGAATACTACGAGCAGTACTTC. It is translated as CASSEMETEYYEQYF.

The count of this clone is one. This chain joins TRBV19 and TRBJ1-2; unclear D gene. This CDR3 has 13 amino acids. The germline V and J ends were trimmed by 3 bases and 6 bases, with 11 bases remaining between them. From germline, CDR1 is LNHDA and CDR2 SQIVND (reference sequence). CDR3 sequence: CASSIGQADGYTF. The CDR3 region has the DNA TGTGCCAGTAGTATCGGCCAGGCGGATGGCTACACCTTC.

V usage is TRBV19 and J usage is TRBJ1-2; 9 bases align to TRBD1. Germline-derived CDR1 and CDR2 are LNHDA and SQIVND (reference sequence). This CDR3 spans 14 amino acids. Unmatched junction bases numbered 4, after V lost 5 bases and J lost 3 bases. CDR3 DNA sequence: TGTGCCAGTAGTCTCGACAGGGGGGACTATGGCTACACCTTC. Its translation is CASSLDRGDYGYTF. The variable domain in full, with the rest retrieved from reference TRBV19 and TRBJ1-2, is DGGITQSPKYLFRKEGQNVTLSCEQNLNHDAMYWYRQDPGQGLRLIYYSQIVNDFQKGDIAEGYSVSREKKESFPLTVTSAQKNPTAFYLCASSLDRGDYGYTFGSGTRLTVV.

The chain uses TRBV6-6 and TRBJ2-7; 14 nucleotides line up with TRBD2. The V and J ends lost 5 bases and 1 base, in that order; junction bases with no gene match: 13. The germline CDR1 and CDR2 sequences are MNHNY and SVGAGI (reference sequence). CDR3 length equals 19 residues. CDR3 nucleotide sequence: TGTGCCAGCAGTCCCCCTCCCGGGACTAGCGGGAGCGTGTCCTACGAGCAGTACTTC. Its translation is CASSPPPGTSGSVSYEQYF.

The chain uses TRBV2 and TRBJ1-5; TRBD1 matches at 8 bases. Germline V lookup: CDR1 SNHLY, CDR2 FYNNEI. V lost 4 bases, J lost 2 bases, and 7 bases stayed unmatched. This CDR3 is 16 amino acids long. For the CDR3, the DNA is TGTGCCAGCAGTGGAGGGACAGGTCTTGGCAATCAGCCCCAGCATTTT. It encodes CASSGGTGLGNQPQHF.

This clone came up once. The chain has TRBV9 and TRBJ2-2, with TRBD2 matching 7 bases. CDR1 is SGDLS, CDR2 YYNGEE, per germline. With V trimmed by 3 bases and J by 4 bases, 9 bases remained unmatched. The CDR3 spans 16 residues. CDR3 sequence reads: CASSASGTLVTGELFF. The CDR3 DNA reads as TGTGCCAGCAGCGCCAGCGGGACCCTGGTCACCGGGGAGCTGTTTTTT.

There are a few counts of this clone. The chain couples TRBV7-9 to TRBJ2-7, with TRBD2 as a possible D gene (6 bases). Germline V gives CDR1 SEHNR, CDR2 FQNEAQ (reference sequence). V gave up 6 bases and J gave up 0 bases, with 9 bases separating them. The CDR3 runs 13 residues. CDR3 residues: CASRPGVSYEQYF. The DNA of the CDR3 is TGTGCCAGCAGGCCGGGAGTCTCCTACGAGCAGTACTTC.